The 22 T cell receptor beta chains in this list originate from one sample, sequenced in a study of identical twins. TCRdb independently ran MiXCR on the 5' RACE reads; one entry per CDR3 protein. The sample records fewer than 500,000 distinct CDR3 sequences, approximately 24% being singletons. This sample also belongs to another study, concerning T cells expressing NK-cell markers.

Sequenced: CD4+ T cells sorted from blood. These receptors were obtained from a woman in her late teens or twenties in good health.

The V and J genes are TRBV5-4 and TRBJ2-1, with D unclear. V shed 3 bases and J shed 5 bases, with 6 bases lying between them. The CDR3 has 12 residues. CDR1 and CDR2 from the germline V gene are SGHNT and YYREEE (reference sequence). CDR3 in DNA: TGTGCCAGCAGCTCCAGTGACAATGAGCAGTTCTTC. It is translated as CASSSSDNEQFF.

The chain carries TRBV9 and TRBJ2-7; D gene unclear. There are 14 residues in the CDR3. Germline V gives CDR1 SGDLS, CDR2 YYNGEE. Trimming took 2 bases from V and 1 from J, leaving 10 bases between them. CDR3 DNA: TGTGCCAGCAGCGTGGACCTAGAGTCCTACGAGCAGTACTTC. Protein sequence: CASSVDLESYEQYF. Full variable domain (outside the CDR3, taken from reference TRBV9 and TRBJ2-7): DSGVTQTPKHLITATGQRVTLRCSPRSGDLSVYWYQQSLDQGLQFLIQYYNGEERAKGNILERFSAQQFPDLHSELNLSSLELGDSALYFCASSVDLESYEQYFGPGTRLTVT.

V usage is TRBV4-3 and J usage is TRBJ2-7, with 8 bases aligning to TRBD1. The J segment lost 5 bases and the V segment lost 4 bases, leaving 7 bases of the junction unmatched. Germline V gene data show CDR1 as LGHNA and CDR2 as YSLEER. The CDR3 is made up of 14 amino acids. The CDR3 DNA is TGCGCCAGCAGCCTCGACAGGGGCAAGGACGAGCAGTACTTC. Amino acids: CASSLDRGKDEQYF.

The chain couples TRBV5-1 to TRBJ2-1; D is uncertain. The ends were cut back, 2 bases at V and 2 bases at J, with 8 bases in the middle. The V gene's germline CDR1 is SGHRS and CDR2 YFSETQ. The CDR3 length is 14 residues. The chain's CDR3 is CASSFSPAYNEQFF. The CDR3 DNA reads TGCGCCAGCAGCTTCAGTCCTGCCTACAATGAGCAGTTCTTC.

This clonotype was seen a handful of times. This chain uses TRBV5-1 with TRBJ1-2; 7 bases map to TRBD1. V gave up 1 base and J gave up 8 bases; unmatched junction bases: 8. Germline assignment: CDR1 SGHRS and CDR2 YFSETQ. The CDR3 is 14 residues long. This CDR3 is CASSLSGQEGGYTF. The CDR3 DNA reads as TGCGCCAGCAGCTTGTCCGGACAGGAGGGAGGCTACACCTTC.

The gene calls are TRBV9 and TRBJ2-2, with D unclear. The CDR3 loop spans 12 amino acids. Trimming removed 1 base at V and 5 bases at J, with 3 bases between. Germline lookup yields CDR1 SGDLS and CDR2 YYNGEE. In DNA form, the CDR3 reads TGTGCCAGCAGCGTATTAACCGGGGAGCTGTTTTTT. As protein: CASSVLTGELFF. The whole variable domain, filled in from reference TRBV9 and TRBJ2-2, reads DSGVTQTPKHLITATGQRVTLRCSPRSGDLSVYWYQQSLDQGLQFLIQYYNGEERAKGNILERFSAQQFPDLHSELNLSSLELGDSALYFCASSVLTGELFFGEGSRLTVL.

This clonotype has a handful of counts. The rearrangement uses TRBV20-1 and TRBJ1-1; D is uncertain. The CDR3 sequence is 14 residues long. Looked up from germline, CDR1 is DFQATT and CDR2 is SNEGSKA (reference sequence). V was pared by 6 bases and J by 1 base, with 15 bases between. The CDR3 DNA follows: TGCAGTGCCCCACGGGGTGCGGCGAACACTGAAGCTTTCTTT. This gives the protein CSAPRGAANTEAFF.

The chain uses TRBV20-1 and TRBJ2-3, with 10 bases identical to TRBD2. V gave up 5 bases and J gave up 3 bases; unmatched junction bases: 11. Germline V lookup: CDR1 DFQATT, CDR2 SNEGSKA (reference sequence). The CDR3 consists of 16 residues. Here the CDR3 DNA reads TGCAGTGCTTACGTACTAGCGGGAAAAGGAACAGATACGCAGTATTTT. Amino acid sequence: CSAYVLAGKGTDTQYF.

The rearrangement uses TRBV30 and TRBJ2-1; no reliable D call. CDR3 length equals 15 residues. V was pared by 8 bases and J by 0 bases, with 17 bases between. Germline assignment: CDR1 GTSNPN and CDR2 SVGIG (reference sequence). The CDR3 loop reads CARATGLSSYNEQFF. As DNA, the CDR3 is TGTGCCCGAGCGACGGGCCTAAGCTCCTACAATGAGCAGTTCTTC.

This clonotype came up a few times. CDR3 in amino acids: CASSPDRGRNTIYF. The CDR3 bases are TGTGCCAGCAGTCCGGACAGGGGGAGGAACACCATATATTTT. The chain carries TRBV7-2 and TRBJ1-3, with TRBD1 identical over 10 bases. V trimming: 6 bases; J trimming: 7 bases; junction bases outside the gene matches: 6. This CDR3 region has 14 residues. Germline assignment: CDR1 SGHTA and CDR2 FQGNSA.

The chain employs TRBV7-2 and TRBJ2-1; possible D gene TRBD2, 6 bases. This CDR3 has 14 amino acids. Trimming stripped 6 bases from V and 5 bases from J, with 14 bases between. Germline CDR1 and CDR2: SGHTA and FQGNSA. The CDR3: CASSYRLGDNEQFF. CDR3 coding DNA: TGTGCCAGCAGTTATAGACTAGGGGACAATGAGCAGTTCTTC. Full variable domain (remainder filled in from reference TRBV7-2 and TRBJ2-1): GAGVSQSPSNKVTEKGKDVELRCDPISGHTALYWYRQSLGQGLEFLIYFQGNSAPDKSGLPSDRFSAERTGGSVSTLTIQRTQQEDSAVYLCASSYRLGDNEQFFGPGTRLTVL.

For this clonotype: Its ends do not fully match the called genes, so a read error is possible. This sequence joins TRBV10-3 and TRBJ2-2; 12 positions agree with TRBD1. The germline V gene encodes CDR1 ENHRY and CDR2 SYGVKD. This CDR3 comprises 15 residues. In DNA, the CDR3 is TGTGCCATCAGGGGACAGGGGGCCAACACCGGGGAGCTGTCTTTT. Translating it yields CAIRGQGANTGELSF.

The chain combines TRBV5-1 with TRBJ2-5; D might be TRBD2 (5 bases). V was shortened by 0 bases and J by 5 bases, with 8 bases between the two germline ends. The CDR3 length is 13 residues. Germline V gene data show CDR1 as SGHRS and CDR2 as YFSETQ. The CDR3 DNA sequence: TGCGCCAGCAGCTTGGGGAGGCATGAGACCCAGTACTTC. Protein product: CASSLGRHETQYF. Filled out from reference TRBV5-1 and TRBJ2-5, the complete variable domain reads KAGVTQTPRYLIKTRGQQVTLSCSPISGHRSVSWYQQTPGQGLQFLFEYFSETQRNKGNFPGRFSGRQFSNSRSEMNVSTLELGDSALYLCASSLGRHETQYFGPGTRLLVL.

The CDR3 is CASSIGLAGGSNEQFF. DNA for the CDR3: TGCGCCAGCAGTATCGGACTAGCGGGAGGATCGAATGAGCAGTTCTTC. The V and J genes are TRBV4-3 and TRBJ2-1; 14 nucleotides agree with TRBD2. V was pared by 6 bases and J by 7 bases, with 8 bases of the junction left unmatched. CDR3 length: 16 amino acids. CDR1 is LGHNA and CDR2 is YSLEER in the germline V gene.

The chain carries TRBV5-6 and TRBJ2-7, with D uncertain. V lost 3 bases to trimming and J lost 7 bases, with 14 bases between them. Germline V lookup: CDR1 SGHDT, CDR2 YYEEEE. The CDR3 length is 13 residues. The chain's CDR3 is CASSYGRMREQYF. DNA of the CDR3: TGTGCCAGCAGCTATGGGCGGATGCGGGAGCAGTACTTC.

DNA of the CDR3: TGCGCCAGCAGCGGGATTTCCGAAGATACGCAGTATTTT. It encodes CASSGISEDTQYF. V and J are TRBV5-1 and TRBJ2-3; D remains unclear. Trimming took off 4 bases at V and 5 bases at J, with 11 bases between the two ends. CDR3 length: 13 amino acids. Germline V gene sequence: CDR1 SGHRS, CDR2 YFSETQ.

The chain is built from TRBV20-1 and TRBJ2-1; no firm D call. CDR3 length: 11 amino acids. The V end was cut by 6 bases, the J end by 6 bases, with 9 bases between. Germline V gene data show CDR1 as DFQATT and CDR2 as SNEGSKA (reference sequence). CDR3 in DNA: TGCAGTGCGGGAACAGCCAATGAGCAGTTCTTC. This gives the protein CSAGTANEQFF.

This clonotype was seen many times. The CDR3 DNA reads TGCAGCGTTGAAGATCGAGGGGGCGGGGGCCTTTCCTACGAGCAGTACTTC. This translates into CSVEDRGGGGLSYEQYF. The J gene is TRBJ2-7, the V gene TRBV29-1; D may match TRBD1 or TRBD2 (7 bases each). CDR1 is SQVTM and CDR2 is ANQGSEA in the germline V gene. The CDR3 has 17 amino acids. V shed 0 bases and J shed 1 base, with 19 bases lying between them.

The chain has TRBV9 and TRBJ2-3, with D perhaps assigned TRBD1 or TRBD2 (5 bases each). V was pared by 4 bases and J by 4 bases, with 22 bases between. CDR1 and CDR2 from the germline V gene are SGDLS and YYNGEE. The CDR3 sequence is 17 residues long. The CDR3 loop reads CASSSRPGLGVPDTQYF. DNA for the CDR3: TGTGCCAGCAGCTCAAGACCTGGGTTGGGGGTCCCAGATACGCAGTATTTT.

The CDR3 DNA is TGTGCCAGCAGCGCTAGACTAGACGGTACGCAGTATTTT. This gives the protein CASSARLDGTQYF. The chain employs TRBV3-1 and TRBJ2-3; D perhaps matches TRBD2 (6 bases). V lost 5 bases and J 8 bases, leaving 14 bases between the germline ends. CDR1 is LGHDT, CDR2 YNNKEL, per germline (reference sequence). This CDR3 spans 13 amino acids.

The chain joins TRBV5-1 to TRBJ2-2; no reliable D call. V lost 6 bases and J 3 bases, leaving 3 bases between the germline ends. Germline loops: CDR1 SGHRS, CDR2 YFSETQ. This CDR3 comprises 11 residues. The CDR3 loop reads CASTDTGELFF. In nucleotides, the CDR3 is TGCGCCAGCACGGACACCGGGGAGCTGTTTTTT.

The V gene is TRBV25-1, the J gene TRBJ2-7; 9 nucleotides agree with TRBD1. CDR1 is MGHDK and CDR2 is SYGVNS in the germline V gene. V gave up 6 bases and J gave up 3 bases; unmatched junction bases: 3. This CDR3 comprises 13 residues. DNA for the CDR3: TGTGCCAGCAGGAAGACAGGGGGCTACGAGCAGTACTTC. Translating gives CASRKTGGYEQYF.